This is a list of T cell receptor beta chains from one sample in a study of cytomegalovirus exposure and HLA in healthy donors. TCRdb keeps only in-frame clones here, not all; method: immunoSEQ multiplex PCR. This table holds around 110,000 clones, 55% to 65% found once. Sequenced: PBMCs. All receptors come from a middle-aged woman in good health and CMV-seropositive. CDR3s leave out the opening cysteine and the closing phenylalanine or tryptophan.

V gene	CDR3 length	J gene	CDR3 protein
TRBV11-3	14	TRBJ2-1	ASSSRSGITGNEQF
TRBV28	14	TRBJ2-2	ASSLAGTGYTGELF
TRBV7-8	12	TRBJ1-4	ASSLARAEEKLF
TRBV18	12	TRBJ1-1	ASSPRTGMGEAF
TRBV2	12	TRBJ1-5	ASRVDGGIYPQH
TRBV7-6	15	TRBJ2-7	ASSLALAGGFSYEQY
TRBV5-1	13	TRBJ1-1	ASSFRGALDTEAF
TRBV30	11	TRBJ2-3	AWSVRRADTQY
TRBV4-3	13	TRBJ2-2	ASSQDPLAGGELF
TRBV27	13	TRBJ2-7	ASRRDRTASYEQY
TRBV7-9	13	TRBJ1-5	ASSLSDTRGQPQH
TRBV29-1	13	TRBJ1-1	SASGTAAGGTEAF
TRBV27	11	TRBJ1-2	ASSSRQNYGYT
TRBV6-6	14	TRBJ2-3	ASSYPKTGGTDTQY
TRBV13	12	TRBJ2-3	ASSGDRVSDTQY
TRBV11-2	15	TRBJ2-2	ASRPIRRGANTGELF
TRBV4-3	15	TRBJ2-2	ASSPRGRSPNTGELF
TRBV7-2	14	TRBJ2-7	ASSLVGGPRDSEQY
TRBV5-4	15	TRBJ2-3	ASSLVQASGSTDTQY
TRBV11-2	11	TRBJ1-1	ASSLGRGQVAF
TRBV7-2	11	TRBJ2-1	ASAFGLVDEQF
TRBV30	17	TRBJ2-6	AITTRTELSGAGANVLT
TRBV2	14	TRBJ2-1	ANPREDRETYNEQF